This T cell receptor (beta chain) appears in the sequencing data of a study of blood T cell repertoires in COVID-19. On the study more broadly: The United States, Italy and Spain were the sources of the acute and convalescent COVID-19 samples. The analysed material was cDNA or gDNA that came from T cells, B-cell-depleted T cells, or PBMCs.

In the original workflow: Estimated nucleated cell counts came from reference gene primer amplification. Repertoires were generated with immunoSEQ multiplex PCR, while TCRdb's copy carries only in-frame clones and drops some. That table supplies the V and J calls and clone size; D and trimming were determined from the DNA. The data hold roughly 160,000 clones, with roughly four fifths observed a single time. Germline V gene data show CDR1 as MDHEN and CDR2 as SYDVKM. This CDR3 has 16 amino acids. With 4 bases removed from V and 4 bases from J, the gap between germline ends came to 14 bases. This clone was counted once.

The sequencing input was peripheral blood. The V and J genes are TRBV28 and TRBJ2-6; D is perhaps TRBD1 (6 bases). This TCR came from a man aged 65-85 years with active or convalescent COVID-19. CDR3 bases: TGTGCCAGCAGTTACTCCCCTGGGGGCGGGGCCAACGTCCTGACTTTC. Translated, it gives CASSYSPGGGANVLTF.